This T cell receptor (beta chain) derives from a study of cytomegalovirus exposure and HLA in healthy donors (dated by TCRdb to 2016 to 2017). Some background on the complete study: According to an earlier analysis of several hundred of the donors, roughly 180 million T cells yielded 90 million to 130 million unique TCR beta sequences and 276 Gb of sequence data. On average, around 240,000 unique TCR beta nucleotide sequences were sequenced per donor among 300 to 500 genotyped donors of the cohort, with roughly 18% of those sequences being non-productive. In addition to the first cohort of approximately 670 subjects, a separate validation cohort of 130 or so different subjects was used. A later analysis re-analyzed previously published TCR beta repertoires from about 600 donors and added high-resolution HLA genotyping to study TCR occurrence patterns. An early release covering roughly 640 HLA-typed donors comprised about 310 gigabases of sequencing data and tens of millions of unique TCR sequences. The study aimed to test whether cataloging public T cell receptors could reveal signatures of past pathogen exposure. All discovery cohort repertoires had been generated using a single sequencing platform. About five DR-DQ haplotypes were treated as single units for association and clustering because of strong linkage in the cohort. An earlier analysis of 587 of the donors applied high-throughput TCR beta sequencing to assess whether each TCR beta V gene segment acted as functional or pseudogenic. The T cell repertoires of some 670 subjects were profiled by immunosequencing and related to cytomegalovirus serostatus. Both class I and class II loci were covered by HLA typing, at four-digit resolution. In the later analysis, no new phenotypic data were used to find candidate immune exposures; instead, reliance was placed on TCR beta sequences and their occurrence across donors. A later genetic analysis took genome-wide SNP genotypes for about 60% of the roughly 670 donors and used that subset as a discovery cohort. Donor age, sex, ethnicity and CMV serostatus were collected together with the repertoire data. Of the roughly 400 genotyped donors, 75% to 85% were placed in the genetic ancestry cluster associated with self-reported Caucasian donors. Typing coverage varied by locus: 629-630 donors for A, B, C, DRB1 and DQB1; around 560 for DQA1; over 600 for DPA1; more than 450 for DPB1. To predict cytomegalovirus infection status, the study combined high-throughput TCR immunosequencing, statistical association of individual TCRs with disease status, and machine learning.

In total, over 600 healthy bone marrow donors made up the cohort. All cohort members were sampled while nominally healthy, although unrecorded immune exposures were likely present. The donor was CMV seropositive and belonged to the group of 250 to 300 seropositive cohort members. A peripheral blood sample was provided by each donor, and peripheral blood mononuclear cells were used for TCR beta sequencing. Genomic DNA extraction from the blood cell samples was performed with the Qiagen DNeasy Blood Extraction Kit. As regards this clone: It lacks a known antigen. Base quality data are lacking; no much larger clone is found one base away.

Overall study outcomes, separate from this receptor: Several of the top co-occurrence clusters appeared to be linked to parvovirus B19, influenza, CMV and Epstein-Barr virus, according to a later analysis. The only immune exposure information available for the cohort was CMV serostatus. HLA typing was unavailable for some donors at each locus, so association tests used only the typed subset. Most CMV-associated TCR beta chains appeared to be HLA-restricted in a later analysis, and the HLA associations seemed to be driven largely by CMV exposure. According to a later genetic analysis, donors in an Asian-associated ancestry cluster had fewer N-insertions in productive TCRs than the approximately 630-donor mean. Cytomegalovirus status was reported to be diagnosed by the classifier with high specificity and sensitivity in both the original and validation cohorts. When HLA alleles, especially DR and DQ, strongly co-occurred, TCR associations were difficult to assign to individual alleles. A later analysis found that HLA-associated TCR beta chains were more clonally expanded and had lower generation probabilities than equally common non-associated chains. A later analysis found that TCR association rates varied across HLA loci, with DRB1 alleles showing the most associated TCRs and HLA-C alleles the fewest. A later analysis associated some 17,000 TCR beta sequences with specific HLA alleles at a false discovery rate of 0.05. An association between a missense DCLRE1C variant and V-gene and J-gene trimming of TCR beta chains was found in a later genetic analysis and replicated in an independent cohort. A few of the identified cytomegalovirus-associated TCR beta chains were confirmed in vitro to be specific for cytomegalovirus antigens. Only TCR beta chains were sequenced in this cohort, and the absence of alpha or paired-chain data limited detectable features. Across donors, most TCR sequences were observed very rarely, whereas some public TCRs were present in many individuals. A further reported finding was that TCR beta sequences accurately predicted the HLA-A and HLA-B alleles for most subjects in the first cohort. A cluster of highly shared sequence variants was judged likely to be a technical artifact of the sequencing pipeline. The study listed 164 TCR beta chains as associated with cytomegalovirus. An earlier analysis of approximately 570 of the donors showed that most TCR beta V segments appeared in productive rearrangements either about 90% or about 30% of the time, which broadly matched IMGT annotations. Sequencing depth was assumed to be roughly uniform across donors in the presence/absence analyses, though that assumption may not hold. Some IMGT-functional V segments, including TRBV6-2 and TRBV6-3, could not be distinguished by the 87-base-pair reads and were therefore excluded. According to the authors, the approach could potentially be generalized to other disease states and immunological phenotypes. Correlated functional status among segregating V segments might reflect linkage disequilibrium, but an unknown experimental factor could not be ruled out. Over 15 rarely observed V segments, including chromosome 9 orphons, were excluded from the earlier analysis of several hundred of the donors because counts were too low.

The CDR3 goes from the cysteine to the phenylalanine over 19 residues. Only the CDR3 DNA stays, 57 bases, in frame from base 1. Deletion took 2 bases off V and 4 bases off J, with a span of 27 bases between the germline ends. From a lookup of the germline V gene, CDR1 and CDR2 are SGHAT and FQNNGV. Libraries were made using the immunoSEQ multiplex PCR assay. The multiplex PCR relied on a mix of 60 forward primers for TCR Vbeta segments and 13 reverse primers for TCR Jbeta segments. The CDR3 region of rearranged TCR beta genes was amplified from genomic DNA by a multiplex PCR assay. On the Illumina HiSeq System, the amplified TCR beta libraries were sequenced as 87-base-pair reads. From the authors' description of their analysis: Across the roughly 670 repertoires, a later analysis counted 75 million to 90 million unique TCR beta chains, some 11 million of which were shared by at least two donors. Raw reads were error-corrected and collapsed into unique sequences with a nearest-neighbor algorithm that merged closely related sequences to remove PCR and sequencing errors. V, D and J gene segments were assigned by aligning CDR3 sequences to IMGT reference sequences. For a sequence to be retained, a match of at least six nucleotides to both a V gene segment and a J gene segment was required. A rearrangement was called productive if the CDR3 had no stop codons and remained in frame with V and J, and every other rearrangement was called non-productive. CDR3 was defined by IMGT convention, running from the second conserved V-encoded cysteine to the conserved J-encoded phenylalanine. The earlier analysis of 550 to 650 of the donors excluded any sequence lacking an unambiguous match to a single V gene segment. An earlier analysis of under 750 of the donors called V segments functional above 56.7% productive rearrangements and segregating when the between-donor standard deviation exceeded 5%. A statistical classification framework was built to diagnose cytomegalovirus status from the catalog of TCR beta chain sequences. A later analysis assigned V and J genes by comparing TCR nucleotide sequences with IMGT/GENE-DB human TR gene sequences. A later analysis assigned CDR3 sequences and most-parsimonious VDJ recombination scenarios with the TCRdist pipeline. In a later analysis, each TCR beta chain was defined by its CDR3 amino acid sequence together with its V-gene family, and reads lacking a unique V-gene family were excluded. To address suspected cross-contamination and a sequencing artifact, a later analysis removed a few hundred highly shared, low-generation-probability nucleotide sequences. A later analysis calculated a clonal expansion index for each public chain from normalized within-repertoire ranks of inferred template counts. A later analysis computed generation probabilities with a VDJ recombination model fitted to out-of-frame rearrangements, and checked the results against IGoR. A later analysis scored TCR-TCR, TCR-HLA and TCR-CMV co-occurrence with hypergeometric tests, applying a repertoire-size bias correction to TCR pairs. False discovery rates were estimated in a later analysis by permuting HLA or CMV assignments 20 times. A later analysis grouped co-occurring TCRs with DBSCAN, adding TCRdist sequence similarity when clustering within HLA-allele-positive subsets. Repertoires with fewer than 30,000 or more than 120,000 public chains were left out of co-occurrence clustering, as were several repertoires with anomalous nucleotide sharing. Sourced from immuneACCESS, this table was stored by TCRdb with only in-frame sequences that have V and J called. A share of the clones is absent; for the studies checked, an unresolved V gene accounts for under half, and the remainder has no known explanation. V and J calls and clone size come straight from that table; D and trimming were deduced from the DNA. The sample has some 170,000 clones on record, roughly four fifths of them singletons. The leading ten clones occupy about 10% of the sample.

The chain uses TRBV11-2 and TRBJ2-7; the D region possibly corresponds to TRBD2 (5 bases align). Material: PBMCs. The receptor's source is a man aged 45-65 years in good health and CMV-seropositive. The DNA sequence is TGTGCCAGCAGCTTATATCCTTCGCGGGCGCAGGTGCAGACGTACGAGCAGTACTTC. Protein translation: CASSLYPSRAQVQTYEQYF.